This passage covers 25 T cell receptor beta chains from one sample sequenced in a study of blood T cell repertoires in COVID-19. Profiled with immunoSEQ multiplex PCR; TCRdb holds only in-frame clones, not every one. The sample includes about 210,000 clones, 84% of them seen just once. The sample taken for sequencing was PBMCs or T cells enriched from blood (not recorded which). All receptors derive from a woman between 25 and 40 years old who had been exposed to COVID-19.

The genes are TRBV4-1 and TRBJ2-1; 7 nucleotides match TRBD1. Germline V gene sequence: CDR1 MGHRA, CDR2 YSYEKL. V lost 2 bases to trimming and J lost 5 bases; unmatched junction nucleotides: 6. The CDR3 has 15 amino acids. CDR3 in amino acids: CASSQPGTADNEQFF. The CDR3 DNA reads TGCGCCAGCAGCCAACCCGGGACAGCGGACAATGAGCAGTTCTTC.

This clone was detected once. The CDR3: CASSLGTGVYTEAFF. The CDR3 region has the DNA TGTGCCAGCAGCTTAGGAACAGGGGTGTACACTGAAGCTTTCTTT. The chain recombines TRBV7-9 with TRBJ1-1, with 7 nucleotides matching TRBD1. The V segment lost 1 base and the J segment 3 bases; nucleotides outside the gene matches: 5. CDR1 SEHNR and CDR2 FQNEAQ come from the germline V gene (reference sequence). The CDR3 runs to 15 residues.

J is TRBJ1-1 and V is TRBV9; 8 bases are a match to TRBD1. V trimming: 1 base; J trimming: 0 bases; junction bases outside the gene matches: 2. The CDR3 length is 15 residues. Germline CDR1 and CDR2: SGDLS and YYNGEE. CDR3 nucleotide sequence: TGTGCCAGCAGCGTAAACAGGGGGATGAACACTGAAGCTTTCTTT. It translates to CASSVNRGMNTEAFF.

CDR3: CASSGAGGASKGYTF. In DNA, the CDR3 is TGTGCCAGCAGTGGGGCAGGGGGAGCGTCGAAGGGCTACACCTTC. The chain carries TRBV2 and TRBJ1-2; 7 nucleotides line up with TRBD1. The CDR3 has 15 residues. CDR1 and CDR2 (germline): SNHLY, FYNNEI. The V segment lost 4 bases and the J segment 8 bases; nucleotides outside the gene matches: 13.

The rearrangement links TRBV6-2 or TRBV6-3 to TRBJ2-7; D gene uncertain. V gave up 5 bases and J gave up 1 base, with 3 bases separating them. In germline, CDR1 is MNHEY, CDR2 SVGEGT. The CDR3 contains 11 residues. The CDR3 bases are TGTGCCAGCAGTCGGTCCTACGAGCAGTACTTC. Residues: CASSRSYEQYF.

V is TRBV5-4 and J is TRBJ1-6; 9 bases are a match to TRBD1. The CDR3 spans 14 residues. Per germline, CDR1 SGHNT and CDR2 YYREEE (reference sequence). V lost 4 bases and J lost 8; bases outside the gene matches: 4. The CDR3 spells CASSTGGADSPLHF. CDR3 DNA: TGTGCCAGCAGCACAGGGGGCGCAGATTCACCCCTCCACTTT.

This chain uses TRBV5-3 with TRBJ2-1, with TRBD2 matching 7 bases. TRBV5-3 is labeled an ORF, and its function is uncertain. Trimming at V came to 0 bases and at J to 12 bases, leaving 9 bases not matched to a gene. This CDR3 spans 14 amino acids. CDR3 in DNA: TGTGCCAGAAGCTTGGTTCGACAGCGGGGAAGGCAGTTCTTC. Protein sequence: CARSLVRQRGRQFF.

V usage is TRBV12-3 or TRBV12-4 and J usage is TRBJ2-7; 7 bases fit TRBD2. The CDR3 is 11 residues long. Trimming at V came to 5 bases and at J to 7 bases, leaving 2 bases not matched to a gene. DNA of the CDR3: TGTGCCAGCAGTCCCGGGAGGGAGCAGTACTTC. Its protein product is CASSPGREQYF.

V and J are TRBV19 and TRBJ1-4; D gene unclear. Germline V lookup: CDR1 LNHDA, CDR2 SQIVND (reference sequence). V lost 3 bases and J lost 4, with 9 bases in between. CDR3 length: 14 residues. CDR3 sequence (DNA): TGTGCCAGTAGTATGGGCATGAGTAATGAAAAACTGTTTTTT. Its translation: CASSMGMSNEKLFF. Filled out from reference TRBV19 and TRBJ1-4, the complete variable domain reads DGGITQSPKYLFRKEGQNVTLSCEQNLNHDAMYWYRQDPGQGLRLIYYSQIVNDFQKGDIAEGYSVSREKKESFPLTVTSAQKNPTAFYLCASSMGMSNEKLFFGSGTQLSVL.

V and J are TRBV14 and TRBJ1-1; D is uncertain. CDR3 length: 15 amino acids. Germline CDR1 and CDR2: SGHDN and FVKESK. V was cut by 4 bases and J by 0 bases, with 12 bases left in between. CDR3: CASSPSEGMNTEAFF. The CDR3 nucleotides read TGTGCCAGCAGCCCATCCGAGGGTATGAACACTGAAGCTTTCTTT. Full variable domain (outside the CDR3, taken from reference TRBV14 and TRBJ1-1): EAGVTQFPSHSVIEKGQTVTLRCDPISGHDNLYWYRRVMGKEIKFLLHFVKESKQDESGMPNNRFLAERTGGTYSTLKVQPAELEDSGVYFCASSPSEGMNTEAFFGQGTRLTVV.

The chain recombines TRBV7-9 with TRBJ1-1; no definite D call. Germline V gene data show CDR1 as SEHNR and CDR2 as FQNEAQ (reference sequence). The V end was cut by 5 bases, the J end by 5 bases, with 9 bases between. This CDR3 has 12 residues. In nucleotides, the CDR3 is TGTGCCAGCAGCGCCCGGGGAACTGAAGCTTTCTTT. Encoded protein: CASSARGTEAFF.

J is TRBJ1-3 and V is TRBV5-8, with TRBD1 matching 8 bases. V lost 1 base and J lost 2; bases outside the gene matches: 2. This CDR3 region has 15 residues. Germline CDR1 reads SGHTS; CDR2 reads YDEGEE. The CDR3 DNA reads TGTGCCAGCAGCTTGCAGGACAGGGCTGGAAACACCATATATTTT. Translation gives CASSLQDRAGNTIYF.

This clone was detected once. The chain has TRBV19 and TRBJ2-7; 10 nucleotides match TRBD1. With 3 bases clipped from V and 7 bases from J, the junction kept 9 bases outside the gene matches. Looked up from germline, CDR1 is LNHDA and CDR2 is SQIVND (reference sequence). The length of the CDR3 is 15 residues. This CDR3 is CASSIADRGVEEQYF. The CDR3 DNA sequence: TGTGCCAGTAGTATCGCGGACAGGGGGGTTGAAGAGCAGTACTTC.

The gene calls are TRBV4-1 and TRBJ1-6, with D perhaps matching TRBD1 (6 bases). V lost 1 base to trimming and J lost 13 bases, with 17 bases between them. The germline gives CDR1 MGHRA, CDR2 YSYEKL. There are 15 residues in the CDR3. CDR3 sequence reads: CASSQALRGQSPLHF. The CDR3 DNA is TGCGCCAGCAGCCAAGCTCTCCGGGGACAATCGCCCCTCCACTTT.

This sequence joins TRBV9 and TRBJ2-3; TRBD2 matches at 14 bases. Looked up from germline, CDR1 is SGDLS and CDR2 is YYNGEE. This CDR3 region has 16 residues. The V segment lost 3 bases and the J segment 2 bases; nucleotides outside the gene matches: 2. The CDR3 sequence is CASSGLAGGLTDTQYF. CDR3 coding DNA: TGTGCCAGCAGCGGACTAGCGGGGGGGCTCACAGATACGCAGTATTTT.

A note on this clone: The junction shows a germline mismatch at one end, possibly a read error. This chain connects TRBV6-5 to TRBJ1-2, with D maybe TRBD1 (6 bases). Per the germline V gene, CDR1 is MNHEY and CDR2 is SVGAGI. The length of the CDR3 is 15 residues. Here the CDR3 DNA reads TGTGCCAGCAGTGACTCTACAGGGAATTTTAATGGCTACACCTTC. It is translated as CASSDSTGNFNGYTF.

The chain has TRBV6-2 or TRBV6-3 and TRBJ1-2; 8 bases map to TRBD1. The CDR3 extends over 17 amino acids. CDR1 and CDR2 (germline): MNHEY, SVGEGT. V dropped 2 bases and J dropped 8; count of bases not matched to a gene: 16. The CDR3 DNA is TGTGCCAGCAGTTACCCGGGTCAGGGGGCTTATCTATTCGGCTACACCTTC. This encodes CASSYPGQGAYLFGYTF.

The chain couples TRBV5-4 to TRBJ2-2; weak D call: TRBD2 (5 bases). The CDR3 has 17 residues. CDR1 is SGHNT, CDR2 YYREEE, per germline (reference sequence). The V gene lost 0 bases and the J gene lost 3 bases, with 15 bases spanning the gap. CDR3: CASSLERRKGDTGELFF. CDR3 DNA: TGTGCCAGCAGCTTGGAGCGGAGGAAGGGAGACACCGGGGAGCTGTTTTTT.

This chain links TRBV7-3 with TRBJ1-5; 8 bases fit TRBD1. V shed 5 bases, J shed 2 bases, and the junction held 2 bases outside the gene matches. This CDR3 has 14 residues. Per the germline V gene, CDR1 is SGHTA and CDR2 is FQGTGA. The CDR3 coding sequence is TGTGCCAGCAGCATGGACAGGGGCAATCAGCCCCAGCATTTT. This sequence encodes CASSMDRGNQPQHF.

The genes are TRBV23-1 and TRBJ1-3; 7 nucleotides align to TRBD1. TRBV23-1 is classed as an ORF, of uncertain function. Trimming removed 0 bases from V and 0 bases from J; junction bases left unmatched: 5. CDR3 length: 17 amino acids. In nucleotides, the CDR3 is TGCGCCAGCAGTCAATCCCCAGGGGGTTACTCTGGAAACACCATATATTTT. Its protein is CASSQSPGGYSGNTIYF.

The chain has TRBV4-3 and TRBJ2-2; D remains ambiguous. CDR1 is LGHNA, CDR2 YSLEER, per germline. V was pared by 3 bases and J by 2 bases, with 13 bases between. The CDR3 extends over 16 amino acids. This chain's CDR3 is CASSHRGSPNTGELFF. In nucleotides, the CDR3 is TGCGCCAGCAGCCACCGCGGCTCACCAAACACCGGGGAGCTGTTTTTT.

J is TRBJ2-3 and V is TRBV3-1 (or the pseudogene TRBV3-2); 8 bases map to TRBD1. The germline gives CDR1 LGHDT, CDR2 YNNKEL (reference sequence). After removal of 4 bases from V and 3 bases from J, the junction contained 12 bases not matched to a gene. This CDR3 has 17 residues. The CDR3 coding sequence is TGTGCCAGCAGCCCCAGGCTTGGACAGGGATGGACAGATACGCAGTATTTT. Residues: CASSPRLGQGWTDTQYF.

This rearrangement joins TRBV7-9 to TRBJ1-2; 7 bases fit TRBD1. The length of the CDR3 is 17 residues. V lost 1 base, J lost 3 bases, and 11 bases stayed unmatched. Germline V gives CDR1 SEHNR, CDR2 FQNEAQ (reference sequence). The CDR3: CASSLGDRVEGYYGYTF. CDR3 in DNA: TGTGCCAGCAGCTTAGGTGACAGGGTTGAGGGGTACTATGGCTACACCTTC.

The chain combines TRBV13 with TRBJ1-1; TRBD1 matches at 9 bases. The V segment lost 5 bases and the J segment 3 bases; nucleotides outside the gene matches: 4. CDR3 length: 14 amino acids. The germline CDR1 and CDR2 sequences are PRHDT and FYEKMQ (reference sequence). Here the CDR3 DNA reads TGTGCCAGCAGCACCGGACAGGGGTACACTGAAGCTTTCTTT. Its protein is CASSTGQGYTEAFF.

The genes are TRBV5-8 and TRBJ2-3, with a weak D call TRBD2 (6 bases). CDR1 is SGHTS, CDR2 YDEGEE, per germline. Trimming stripped 3 bases from V and 1 base from J, with 9 bases between. The length of the CDR3 is 14 residues. This CDR3 reads CASSWGVGTDTQYF. Written as DNA, the CDR3 is TGTGCCAGCAGCTGGGGGGTGGGCACAGATACGCAGTATTTT.